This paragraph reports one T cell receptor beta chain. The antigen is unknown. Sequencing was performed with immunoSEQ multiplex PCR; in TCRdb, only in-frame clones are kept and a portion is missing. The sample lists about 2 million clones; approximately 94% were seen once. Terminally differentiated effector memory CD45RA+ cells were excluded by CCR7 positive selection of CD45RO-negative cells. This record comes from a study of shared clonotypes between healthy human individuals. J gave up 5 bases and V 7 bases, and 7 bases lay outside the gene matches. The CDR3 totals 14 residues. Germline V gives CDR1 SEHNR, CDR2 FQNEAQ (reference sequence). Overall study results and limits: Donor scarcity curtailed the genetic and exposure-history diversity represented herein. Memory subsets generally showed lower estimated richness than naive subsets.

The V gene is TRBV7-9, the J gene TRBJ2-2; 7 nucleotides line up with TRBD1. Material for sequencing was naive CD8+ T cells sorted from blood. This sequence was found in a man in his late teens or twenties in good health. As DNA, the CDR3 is TGTGCCAGCATGAACACAGGGGAGACCGGGGAGCTGTTTTTT. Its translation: CASMNTGETGELFF.